Listed below are T cell receptor beta chains from one sample, sequenced in a study of cytomegalovirus exposure and HLA in healthy donors. Profiling relied on immunoSEQ multiplex PCR, and the TCRdb table lists in-frame clones only, not all of them. The sample has some 120,000 clones, 70% to 75% seen once. The specimen sequenced was PBMCs. Every receptor here comes from a woman in her late teens or twenties in good health and CMV-seronegative. Each CDR3 is given with its conserved first and last residue. D genes are given only for firm matches. Clone size is shown for a subset of rows, as once, few, many or a class of expanded clone.

V	J	D	size	DNA	CDR3
TRBV19	TRBJ2-7	TRBD2	.	TGTGCCAGTGGGACTAGCGGGGCTAGCTCCTACGAGCAGTACTTC	CASGTSGASSYEQYF
TRBV6-5	TRBJ1-1	.	.	TGTGCCAGCAGCCGAAGAGGACAACAAGACACTGAAGCTTTCTTT	CASSRRGQQDTEAFF
TRBV2	TRBJ2-1	.	few	TGTGCCAGCAGTGAATTCAGGGGAGATGAGCAGTTCTTC	CASSEFRGDEQFF
TRBV6-1	TRBJ1-2	.	.	TGTGCCAGCCATGAGTCAGGAGGTGGCTATGGCTACACCTTC	CASHESGGGYGYTF
TRBV7-6	TRBJ1-1	.	.	TGTGCCAGCAGCCCGGCGGGGGTGGGGACTGAAGCTTTCTTT	CASSPAGVGTEAFF
TRBV28	TRBJ2-1	TRBD2	.	TGTGCCAGCAGCGGCGTAGCGGGACCGAGCTCCTACAATGAGCAGTTCTTC	CASSGVAGPSSYNEQFF
TRBV28	TRBJ1-5	.	.	TGTGCCAGCAGTCAGGGGAATCAGCCCCAGCATTTT	CASSQGNQPQHF
TRBV30	TRBJ1-4	.	.	TGTGCCTGGAGTGTAGCCACGGGTCTGCATGAAAAACTGTTTTTT	CAWSVATGLHEKLFF
TRBV6-5	TRBJ2-7	TRBD1	once	TGTGCCAGCAGTTACTCGGGGACAGGGTCCGAGCAGTACTTC	CASSYSGTGSEQYF
TRBV28	TRBJ2-3	.	once	TGTGCCAGCACCACTGGGTTTTTACAGGGCCCACCTAACACAGATACGCAGTATTTT	CASTTGFLQGPPNTDTQYF
TRBV5-6	TRBJ2-7	.	.	TGTGCCAACAGCTTGAACCGGCTAAGGGGAGAGCAGTACTTC	CANSLNRLRGEQYF
TRBV5-1	TRBJ2-1	.	.	TGCGCCAGCAGCTTGTCCGGGAGCTCCTACAATGAGCAGTTCTTC	CASSLSGSSYNEQFF
TRBV9	TRBJ2-1	TRBD2	.	TGTGCCAGCGCCCCCCGACTAGCGGGGGACAATGAGCAGTTCTTC	CASAPRLAGDNEQFF
TRBV5-4	TRBJ1-1	.	.	TGTGCCAGCAGCCTCCTGACAGGTTCGGCTGAAGCTTTCTTT	CASSLLTGSAEAFF
TRBV5-4	TRBJ2-7	TRBD1	.	TGTGCCAGCAGCTTTGACAGGGGGCAGTACGAGCAGTACTTC	CASSFDRGQYEQYF
TRBV11-2	TRBJ1-1	.	.	TGTGCCAGCAGCTTAGCCGGGGGGGAAGCTTTCTTT	CASSLAGGEAFF
TRBV19	TRBJ2-1	.	few	TGTGCCAGTAGTATCAGGGACAATGAGCAGTTCTTC	CASSIRDNEQFF
TRBV11-1	TRBJ2-2	TRBD2	.	TGTGCCAGCAGCTTCCCTAGCGGGGGGGTACACGGGGAGCTGTTTTTT	CASSFPSGGVHGELFF
TRBV7-9	TRBJ1-5	.	few	TGTGCCAGCAGCTTAGCGGGGGGGAATCAGCCCCAGCATTTT	CASSLAGGNQPQHF
TRBV29-1	TRBJ2-1	TRBD2	.	TGCAGCGTTCTGCTTGCGGGGGGTTCCTACAATGAGCAGTTCTTC	CSVLLAGGSYNEQFF
TRBV2	TRBJ1-1	TRBD1	.	TGTGCCAGCAGCCCCCCGGGACAGGGGGAAGCTTTCTTT	CASSPPGQGEAFF
TRBV13	TRBJ2-5	.	.	TGTGCCAGCAGCTTACGACAGGTGCAAGAGACCCAGTACTTC	CASSLRQVQETQYF
TRBV2	TRBJ1-1	.	.	TGTGCCAGCAGGGAGCTTACAGGGAACACTGAAGCTTTCTTT	CASRELTGNTEAFF
TRBV7-2	TRBJ1-1	TRBD1	.	TGTGCCAGCAGCTTAGTGAAGATCGACAGGGGAACTGAAGCTTTCTTT	CASSLVKIDRGTEAFF
TRBV10-2	TRBJ2-2	TRBD2	.	TGCGCCAGCAAAAGGGCGGGGGGAGTAAAGACCGGGGAGCTGTTTTTT	CASKRAGGVKTGELFF
TRBV19	TRBJ1-1	.	.	TGTGCCAGTAGTATCCGGTCCACCGAGGGAACTGAAGCTTTCTTT	CASSIRSTEGTEAFF
TRBV6-6	TRBJ2-2	TRBD1	.	TGTGCCAGCAAGGGGACAGGGACCGGGGAGCTGTTTTTT	CASKGTGTGELFF
TRBV27	TRBJ1-4	.	.	TGTGCCAGCAGTTTAACAGGGCGCGAAAAACTGTTTTTT	CASSLTGREKLFF
TRBV30	TRBJ1-5	.	.	TGTGCCTGGAGTGGGAGGGCTTGGCAGCCCCAGCATTTT	CAWSGRAWQPQHF
TRBV2	TRBJ1-1	.	once	TGTGCCAGCGCCACAGGGTTGGTCACTGAAGCTTTCTTT	CASATGLVTEAFF
TRBV7-2	TRBJ1-2	TRBD1	.	TGTGCCAGCAGCCTCCGGACAGGGGGGTTCTATGGCTACACCTTC	CASSLRTGGFYGYTF
TRBV5-6	TRBJ1-1	TRBD1	once	TGTGCCAGCAGCACGACGGGACAGGGGAACACTGAAGCTTTCTTT	CASSTTGQGNTEAFF
TRBV6-5	TRBJ2-1	.	.	TGTGCCAGCAGTCCAGGGCCTGAACGCAATGAGCAGTTCTTC	CASSPGPERNEQFF
TRBV18	TRBJ1-4	.	few	TGTGCCAGCTCACCACTTGGGGAGAAACTGTTTTTT	CASSPLGEKLFF
TRBV2	TRBJ2-1	.	.	TGTGCCAGCAGGGGCGGGACAGCACTAGGGAATGAGCAGTTCTTC	CASRGGTALGNEQFF
TRBV19	TRBJ2-3	.	.	TGTGCCAGTACTCGGGGAGGAGATACGCAGTATTTT	CASTRGGDTQYF
TRBV7-8	TRBJ1-6	.	.	TGTGCCAGCGGGGGAATAGAACAGGGATGGAATTCACCCCTCCACTTT	CASGGIEQGWNSPLHF
TRBV28	TRBJ2-7	TRBD1	.	TGTGCCAGCAGTAACTACAGGGGTCGGGAGCAGTACTTC	CASSNYRGREQYF
TRBV15	TRBJ1-5	TRBD1	.	TGTGCCACCAGCGGGGACAGGGGACACAATCAGCCCCAGCATTTT	CATSGDRGHNQPQHF
TRBV11-3	TRBJ2-3	TRBD2	.	TGTGCCAGCTCCCCCGGGGGGGCTGTGGATACGCAGTATTTT	CASSPGGAVDTQYF
TRBV28	TRBJ2-1	.	.	TGTGCCAGCAGTTTATTAAGGGGTGGGAATGAGCAGTTCTTC	CASSLLRGGNEQFF
TRBV11-3	TRBJ2-3	.	.	TGTGCCAGCAGCCCCCCGTCCACAGATACGCAGTATTTT	CASSPPSTDTQYF
TRBV28	TRBJ2-5	.	.	TGTGCCAGCAACCCCCTGCCAGGGTTGATAAAGACCCAGTACTTC	CASNPLPGLIKTQYF
TRBV28	TRBJ1-5	.	.	TGTGCCAGCAGTTTAGGAGGGCCAGATCAGCCCCAGCATTTT	CASSLGGPDQPQHF
TRBV2	TRBJ1-5	.	few	TGTGCCAGCACCGGACAGAGCAATCAGCCCCAGCATTTT	CASTGQSNQPQHF
TRBV28	TRBJ1-2	TRBD1	.	TGTGCCAGCGCAGACAGGGGGCGAGCTATGGGTTATGGCTACACCTTC	CASADRGRAMGYGYTF
TRBV19	TRBJ2-7	.	.	TGTGCCAGTTCTCGCGCAGGGCACTCCTACGAGCAGTACTTC	CASSRAGHSYEQYF
TRBV15	TRBJ1-6	TRBD1	few	TGTGCCACCAGCAGAGAACGGACAGGGGGATCACCCCTCCACTTT	CATSRERTGGSPLHF
TRBV19	TRBJ1-4	.	few	TGTGCCTCTACTCAGGGTGCAACTAATGAAAAACTGTTTTTT	CASTQGATNEKLFF
TRBV2	TRBJ1-5	TRBD1	.	TGTGCCAGCAGTGGTACACGGACAGGAAATCAGCCCCAGCATTTT	CASSGTRTGNQPQHF
TRBV23-1	TRBJ2-7	TRBD1	.	TGCGCCAGCATCATCCCGGGACAGGGCTACGAGCAGTACTTC	CASIIPGQGYEQYF
TRBV18	TRBJ1-1	.	.	TGTGCCAGCTCACCAGAGGGCAGAGCAAACACTGAAGCTTTCTTT	CASSPEGRANTEAFF